These 29 T cell receptor beta chains originate from one sample sequenced in a study of blood T cells in healthy people across ages. Combining a sample-barcoded 5' primer with a J-beta primer mix, a second PCR ran for roughly 7 to 11 cycles. TCRdb reprocessed the 5' RACE reads via MiXCR and lists one record per CDR3 protein. The sample has some 1.5 million distinct CDR3 sequences, approximately 43% seen once. The specimen sequenced was blood. The receptors stem from a woman in her late teens or twenties in good health.

As DNA, the CDR3 is TGTGCCAGCAGTGGGCCCAACAATGAGCAGTACTTC. Encoded protein: CASSGPNNEQYF. The chain combines TRBV2 with TRBJ2-7; D gene unclear. This CDR3 comprises 12 residues. Germline loops: CDR1 SNHLY, CDR2 FYNNEI. Trimming left V 4 bases short and J 7 bases short, with 11 bases between.

V is TRBV29-1 and J is TRBJ1-6, with 9 bases matching TRBD1. The CDR3 spans 14 residues. With V trimmed by 6 bases and J by 9 bases, 9 bases remained unmatched. Germline assignment: CDR1 SQVTM and CDR2 ANQGSEA. CDR3 nucleotide sequence: TGCAGCGTACCGACAGGGGGTCATGCTTCACCCCTCCACTTT. Encoded protein: CSVPTGGHASPLHF.

The genes are TRBV7-2 and TRBJ1-2; D is unclear. Germline V gene data show CDR1 as SGHTA and CDR2 as FQGNSA. This CDR3 contains 14 residues. With 1 base removed from V and 8 bases from J, the gap between germline ends came to 14 bases. DNA for the CDR3: TGTGCCAGCAGCTTAGACCGAGGGATGGTCGGCTACACCTTC. It yields the protein CASSLDRGMVGYTF. Full variable domain (rest looked up from reference TRBV7-2 and TRBJ1-2): GAGVSQSPSNKVTEKGKDVELRCDPISGHTALYWYRQSLGQGLEFLIYFQGNSAPDKSGLPSDRFSAERTGGSVSTLTIQRTQQEDSAVYLCASSLDRGMVGYTFGSGTRLTVV.

This clonotype was seen a few times. The chain joins TRBV20-1 to TRBJ2-1; D unclear. V was trimmed by 6 bases and J by 4 bases, leaving 13 bases between them. Germline loops: CDR1 DFQATT, CDR2 SNEGSKA (reference sequence). The CDR3 sequence is 13 residues long. The CDR3 sequence: CSAKPAPYNEQFF. The CDR3 DNA follows: TGCAGTGCGAAACCGGCCCCTTACAATGAGCAGTTCTTC.

The chain's CDR3 is CASSLTGGLSGRETDTQYF. CDR3 bases: TGTGCCAGCAGTTTAACGGGGGGTCTGAGCGGGAGAGAGACAGATACGCAGTATTTT. The rearrangement uses TRBV27 and TRBJ2-3; 8 positions match TRBD2. Germline V gene sequence: CDR1 MNHEY, CDR2 SMNVEV (reference sequence). V was pared by 2 bases and J by 3 bases, with 16 bases of the junction left unmatched. CDR3 size: 19 residues.

The chain is built from TRBV7-9 and TRBJ1-1; D not certain. Trimming stripped 8 bases from V and 5 bases from J, with 21 bases between. This CDR3 comprises 15 residues. Germline V gene lookup returns CDR1 SEHNR and CDR2 FQNEAQ (reference sequence). CDR3 loop: CASVPRGERITEAFF. CDR3 in DNA: TGTGCCAGCGTCCCCCGGGGAGAACGGATAACTGAAGCTTTCTTT.

This chain uses TRBV19 with TRBJ1-1; the D is unclear. CDR1 LNHDA and CDR2 SQIVND come from the germline V gene (reference sequence). V dropped 2 bases and J dropped 3 bases, with 10 bases sitting between them. CDR3 length: 14 residues. The CDR3 is CASSIRGRDTEAFF. The DNA of the CDR3 is TGTGCCAGTAGTATAAGAGGGAGAGACACTGAAGCTTTCTTT.

This clonotype came up once. This rearrangement joins TRBV20-1 to TRBJ1-6; a weak D match, TRBD1 (5 bases). The germline CDR1 and CDR2 sequences are DFQATT and SNEGSKA (reference sequence). Trimming took 0 bases from V and 0 from J, leaving 9 bases between them. The CDR3 has 16 residues. CDR3 protein: CSARDSRASYNSPLHF. The CDR3 coding sequence is TGCAGTGCTAGAGATTCCAGGGCCTCCTATAATTCACCCCTCCACTTT.

This clonotype turned up a few times. This sequence joins TRBV25-1 and TRBJ2-5, with 7 bases matching TRBD1. V shed 7 bases, J shed 5 bases, and the junction held 10 bases outside the gene matches. The CDR3 is 14 amino acids. Germline V gene lookup returns CDR1 MGHDK and CDR2 SYGVNS. CDR3 loop: CASNEQGYMETQYF. The CDR3 bases are TGTGCCAGCAACGAACAGGGGTATATGGAGACCCAGTACTTC.

The chain's CDR3 is CASSRGPGLRDEKLFF. The CDR3 bases are TGTGCCAGCAGCCGAGGACCAGGGTTAAGGGATGAAAAACTGTTTTTT. V gene TRBV4-2 combines with J gene TRBJ1-4; tentatively, D is TRBD1 (5 bases). CDR3 length equals 16 residues. V was cut by 4 bases and J by 6 bases, with 18 bases left in between. The germline V gene encodes CDR1 LGHNA and CDR2 YNFKEQ.

This clonotype was counted a few times. The chain uses TRBV6-5 and TRBJ2-2; D may be TRBD1 (5 bases). V shed 0 bases and J shed 3 bases, with 8 bases lying between them. The germline V gene encodes CDR1 MNHEY and CDR2 SVGAGI. The CDR3 totals 15 residues. The CDR3 nucleotides read TGTGCCAGCAGTTACTCGTTCAGGGACACCGGGGAGCTGTTTTTT. Translation: CASSYSFRDTGELFF.

The chain recombines TRBV10-3 with TRBJ1-2; no clear D. Germline lookup yields CDR1 ENHRY and CDR2 SYGVKD. Trimming left V 0 bases short and J 4 bases short, with 9 bases between. This CDR3 is 14 amino acids long. The CDR3, as DNA: TGTGCCATCAGTGAGTCAGTTGAGGGCTATGGCTACACCTTC. It translates to CAISESVEGYGYTF.

The rearrangement uses TRBV18 and TRBJ1-2; a weak D match, TRBD1 (6 bases). Germline V CDR1 and CDR2: KGHSH, LQKENI. V was pared by 5 bases and J by 3 bases, with 13 bases between. There are 14 residues in the CDR3. This chain's CDR3 is CASSRTDRDYGYTF. CDR3 nucleotides: TGTGCCAGCTCAAGAACGGACAGAGACTATGGCTACACCTTC.

This clonotype was observed a handful of times. The chain employs TRBV20-1 and TRBJ2-1, with 10 bases matching TRBD2. V dropped 5 bases and J dropped 7; count of bases not matched to a gene: 11. Germline values: CDR1 DFQATT, CDR2 SNEGSKA (reference sequence). This CDR3 region has 15 residues. The chain's CDR3 is CSADQPGLARNEQFF. As DNA, the CDR3 is TGCAGTGCTGATCAACCGGGACTAGCGAGGAATGAGCAGTTCTTC.

Concerning this clonotype itself: The CDR3 end shows no conserved phenylalanine or tryptophan, and so a read error is likely. The limits of the CDR3 on the DNA are not certain, so only TCRdb's listed CDR3 is given. V is TRBV25-1 and J is TRBJ2-1; the table's D call TRBD2 went unverified against the DNA. Germline CDR1 MGHDK, CDR2 SYGVNS. The CDR3 adds up to 15 amino acids, both ends counted. The CDR3 reads CASSEYREEGYTFGS.

This clonotype appeared a few times. The chain uses TRBV20-1 and TRBJ2-7, with D possibly TRBD2 on 6 matching bases. The CDR3 consists of 13 residues. V dropped 4 bases and J dropped 5 bases, with 15 bases sitting between them. CDR1 is DFQATT and CDR2 is SNEGSKA in the germline V gene (reference sequence). CDR3 coding DNA: TGCAGTGCTAATGATTATCTAGCGCACGAGCAGTACTTC. Amino acid sequence: CSANDYLAHEQYF.

This chain joins TRBV7-9 and TRBJ1-1; no definite D call. The ends were cut back, 3 bases at V and 0 bases at J, with 17 bases in the middle. Looked up from germline, CDR1 is SEHNR and CDR2 is FQNEAQ (reference sequence). This CDR3 comprises 17 residues. CDR3 in DNA: TGTGCCAGCAGCTTTAGTGGAGTGCGAGCCTTGAACACTGAAGCTTTCTTT. Protein product: CASSFSGVRALNTEAFF.

This clonotype was found many times. The chain carries TRBV12-3 or TRBV12-4 and TRBJ1-3, with D hard to call. Trimming took off 5 bases at V and 0 bases at J, with 14 bases between the two ends. This CDR3 is 16 amino acids long. This CDR3 is CASSPRATSSGNTIYF. The DNA for the CDR3 is TGTGCCAGCAGTCCCCGGGCCACCTCCTCTGGAAACACCATATATTTT.

The table lists this clonotype with a few counts. The chain links TRBV7-2 to TRBJ2-1; TRBD1 might be the D (6 bases). The CDR3 length is 14 residues. The V end was cut by 3 bases, the J end by 5 bases, with 11 bases between. Germline V CDR1 and CDR2: SGHTA, FQGNSA. CDR3 region: CASSFNRDNNEQFF. Written as DNA, the CDR3 is TGTGCCAGCAGCTTCAACCGGGACAACAATGAGCAGTTCTTC.

About this clonotype: The germline gene is not matched at one end of the junction; a read error may be the cause. The chain couples TRBV4-3 to TRBJ2-5, with D possibly TRBD2 on 5 matching bases. The CDR3 sequence is 13 residues long. Per germline, CDR1 LGHNA and CDR2 YSLEER. The CDR3 DNA follows: TGCACCAGCAGCCAAGAGGGTGGGGAGACCCAGTACTTC. Amino acids: CTSSQEGGETQYF.

This clonotype was counted a few times. The chain links TRBV7-9 to TRBJ2-1; 11 bases are a match to TRBD2. Germline V gene sequence: CDR1 SEHNR, CDR2 FQNEAQ (reference sequence). The V segment lost 5 bases and the J segment 1 base; nucleotides outside the gene matches: 4. CDR3 length equals 16 residues. The CDR3 DNA follows: TGTGCCAGCAGCGCCTTAGCGGGAGGGTCCTACAATGAGCAGTTCTTC. Amino acid sequence: CASSALAGGSYNEQFF.

V gene TRBV6-6 combines with J gene TRBJ1-4, with D uncertain. CDR1 and CDR2 (germline): MNHNY, SVGAGI (reference sequence). CDR3 length: 13 amino acids. V gave up 8 bases and J gave up 8 bases, with 15 bases separating them. CDR3 protein: CASGSAGGEKLFF. CDR3 DNA: TGTGCCAGCGGATCCGCGGGAGGGGAAAAACTGTTTTTT.

The chain couples TRBV11-2 to TRBJ2-5; no clear D. Trimming stripped 1 base from V and 1 base from J, with 10 bases between. The CDR3 extends over 15 amino acids. Germline CDR1 reads SGHAT; CDR2 reads FQNNGV. CDR3 sequence (DNA): TGTGCCAGCAGCTTAGGTACCTCCTCCCAAGAGACCCAGTACTTC. This codes for CASSLGTSSQETQYF.

CDR3 sequence reads: CSARGSTGELFF. CDR3 DNA: TGCAGTGCTAGAGGCAGCACCGGGGAGCTGTTTTTT. This rearrangement joins TRBV20-1 to TRBJ2-2; no clear D gene. CDR3 size: 12 residues. Germline CDR1 and CDR2: DFQATT and SNEGSKA (reference sequence). V was cut by 1 base and J by 4 bases, with 4 bases left in between.

The table lists this clonotype with many counts. The CDR3 DNA sequence: TGTGCCAGCAGTTCCGGGACCGGCAGCTCCTACGAGCAGTACTTC. Translated, it gives CASSSGTGSSYEQYF. The rearrangement links TRBV25-1 to TRBJ2-7, with D perhaps being TRBD1 or TRBD2 (5 bases each). The CDR3 sequence is 15 residues long. The V end was cut by 5 bases, the J end by 0 bases, with 14 bases between. The germline V gene has CDR1 MGHDK and CDR2 SYGVNS.

This clonotype has more than one count but fewer than ten. V usage is TRBV10-1 and J usage is TRBJ2-7; 11 bases fit TRBD1. Germline CDR1 reads WNHNN; CDR2 reads SYGVQD (reference sequence). CDR3 length equals 14 residues. The V segment lost 6 bases and the J segment 3 bases; nucleotides outside the gene matches: 4. Here the CDR3 DNA reads TGCGCCAGCAGAGGGGGACAGGGGGACTACGAGCAGTACTTC. This encodes CASRGGQGDYEQYF.

The chain employs TRBV5-5 and TRBJ2-5; a possible D gene is TRBD1 (6 bases). The germline CDR1 and CDR2 sequences are SGHKS and YYEKEE (reference sequence). CDR3 length: 15 residues. Trimming took off 4 bases at V and 3 bases at J, with 16 bases between the two ends. CDR3 sequence (DNA): TGTGCCAGCAGCAGACCGGGACAACGAAAAGAGACCCAGTACTTC. Amino acid sequence: CASSRPGQRKETQYF.

CDR3 residues: CASSRSGGKETQYF. DNA for the CDR3: TGTGCCAGCAGTCGCAGCGGGGGAAAAGAGACCCAGTACTTC. The V call is TRBV9, the J call TRBJ2-7; TRBD2 matches 8 bases. The J call may be in error: the DNA end matches TRBJ2-5 better. The CDR3 is made up of 14 amino acids. Germline values: CDR1 SGDLS, CDR2 YYNGEE.

This CDR3 reads CATIGRGPLSNTGELFF. CDR3 sequence (DNA): TGTGCCACTATTGGCAGGGGGCCCCTCTCGAACACCGGGGAGCTGTTTTTT. This rearrangement joins TRBV7-9 to TRBJ2-2; 8 bases fit TRBD1. CDR3 length: 17 amino acids. Germline lookup yields CDR1 SEHNR and CDR2 FQNEAQ (reference sequence). V dropped 10 bases and J dropped 0; count of bases not matched to a gene: 13.